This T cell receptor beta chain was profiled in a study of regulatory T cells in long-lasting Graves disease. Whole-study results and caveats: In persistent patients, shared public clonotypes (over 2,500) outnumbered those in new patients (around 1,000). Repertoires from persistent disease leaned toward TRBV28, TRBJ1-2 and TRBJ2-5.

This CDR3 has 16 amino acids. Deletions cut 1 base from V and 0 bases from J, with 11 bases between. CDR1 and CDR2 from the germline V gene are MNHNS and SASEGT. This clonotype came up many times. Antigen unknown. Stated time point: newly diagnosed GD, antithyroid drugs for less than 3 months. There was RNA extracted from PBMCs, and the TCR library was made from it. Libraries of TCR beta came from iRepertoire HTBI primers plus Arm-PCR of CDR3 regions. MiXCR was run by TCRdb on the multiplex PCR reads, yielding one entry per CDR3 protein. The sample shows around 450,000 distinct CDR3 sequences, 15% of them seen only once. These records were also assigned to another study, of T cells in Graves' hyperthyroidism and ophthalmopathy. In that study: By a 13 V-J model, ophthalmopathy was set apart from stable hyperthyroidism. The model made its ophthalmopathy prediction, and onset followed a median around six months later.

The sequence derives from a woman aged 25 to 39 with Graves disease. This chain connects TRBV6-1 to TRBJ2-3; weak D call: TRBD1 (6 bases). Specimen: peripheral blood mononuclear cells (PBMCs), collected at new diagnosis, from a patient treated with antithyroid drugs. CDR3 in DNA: TGTGCCAGCAGTGAAGAGGGGGTTACTAGCACAGATACGCAGTATTTT. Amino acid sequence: CASSEEGVTSTDTQYF.